One sample yielded the 15 T cell receptor beta chains listed below, sequenced in a study of graft-versus-host responses after intestinal transplantation. Their antigens are not known. Only in-frame clones appear in the TCRdb table, and some are missing; sequencing was by immunoSEQ multiplex PCR. The data hold about 85,000 clones, with 85% to 95% observed a single time. Sequenced material: unstimulated CD8+ T cells sorted from spleen or lymph node cells, taken before transplant. All receptors come from a human donor who was the organ donor for an intestinal transplant.

The chain joins TRBV4-1 to TRBJ2-1, with D maybe TRBD2 (5 bases). Germline values: CDR1 MGHRA, CDR2 YSYEKL. The CDR3 covers 15 residues. The V end lost 0 bases, the J end lost 6 bases, and 12 bases lay between the germline ends. This CDR3 is CASSQEDREGNEQFF. CDR3 in DNA: TGCGCCAGCAGCCAAGAAGATCGAGAGGGCAATGAGCAGTTCTTC.

V is TRBV7-9 and J is TRBJ1-3, with D unresolved. From germline, CDR1 is SEHNR and CDR2 FQNEAQ (reference sequence). V lost 11 bases and J lost 0, with 17 bases in between. The CDR3 has 15 residues. CDR3 in amino acids: CAALGSTRSGNTIYF. As DNA, the CDR3 is TGTGCCGCCTTGGGGTCTACACGCTCTGGAAACACCATATATTTT.

The V call is TRBV28, the J call TRBJ2-2; D is possibly TRBD1 or TRBD2 (5 bases each). Trimming cost V 4 bases and J 6 bases, with 15 bases left between them. CDR1 is MDHEN, CDR2 SYDVKM, per germline. This CDR3 is 15 amino acids long. The CDR3 region is CASSSREWGPGELFF. The CDR3 DNA sequence: TGTGCCAGCAGTTCCAGGGAGTGGGGCCCCGGGGAGCTGTTTTTT.

J is TRBJ1-5 and V is TRBV5-1; 7 nucleotides agree with TRBD1. Trimming took 0 bases from V and 3 from J; bases not matched to a gene: 12. In germline, CDR1 is SGHRS, CDR2 YFSETQ. The CDR3 consists of 18 residues. CDR3 protein: CASSLAPGQWTPNQPQHF. CDR3 nucleotide sequence: TGCGCCAGCAGCTTGGCCCCGGGACAGTGGACGCCCAATCAGCCCCAGCATTTT.

The rearrangement uses TRBV7-3 and TRBJ2-1, with TRBD2 matching over 7 bases. This CDR3 spans 17 amino acids. V shed 3 bases, J shed 9 bases, and the junction held 17 bases outside the gene matches. Germline-derived CDR1 and CDR2 are SGHTA and FQGTGA. The CDR3 spells CASSFTLRDGRLGEQFF. The CDR3 region has the DNA TGTGCCAGCAGCTTTACCCTCCGGGACGGGAGGCTTGGTGAGCAGTTCTTC.

The rearrangement joins TRBV5-6 to TRBJ2-3; D is perhaps TRBD1 or TRBD2 (5 bases each). The CDR3 contains 14 residues. Germline V gene sequence: CDR1 SGHDT, CDR2 YYEEEE. The germline V and J ends were trimmed by 6 bases and 3 bases, with 14 bases remaining between them. CDR3 in amino acids: CASTPEGETDTQYF. In nucleotides, the CDR3 is TGTGCCAGCACCCCTGAAGGGGAGACAGATACGCAGTATTTT.

This chain uses TRBV7-8 with TRBJ2-7; D remains unclear. The CDR3 sequence is 15 residues long. The germline gives CDR1 SGHVS, CDR2 FQNEAQ. V was clipped by 0 bases and J by 2 bases, with 11 bases between them. In DNA form, the CDR3 reads TGTGCCAGCAGCTTAGCGTATCTGGCCACCTACGAGCAGTACTTC. Translating gives CASSLAYLATYEQYF.

The chain is built from TRBV4-1 and TRBJ1-4, with 9 positions matching TRBD1. V gave up 1 base and J gave up 7 bases; unmatched junction bases: 4. The CDR3 runs 15 residues. Germline assignment: CDR1 MGHRA and CDR2 YSYEKL. The CDR3 DNA follows: TGCGCCAGCAGCCAAGGGGGACAGGGAGGTGAAAAACTGTTTTTT. It encodes CASSQGGQGGEKLFF.

The chain employs TRBV10-2 and TRBJ2-1, with 13 bases matching TRBD2. With V trimmed by 3 bases and J by 3 bases, 2 bases remained unmatched. Germline lookup yields CDR1 WSHSY and CDR2 SAAADI. This CDR3 has 16 amino acids. The CDR3 loop is CASSDWTSGGYNEQFF. CDR3 in DNA: TGCGCCAGCAGTGATTGGACTAGCGGGGGCTACAATGAGCAGTTCTTC.

This clone was picked up one time. CDR3 DNA: TGTGCCAGCAGCGAGGGACTAGCGGGGTACGAGCAGTACTTC. As protein: CASSEGLAGYEQYF. J is TRBJ2-7 and V is TRBV9, with 13 nucleotides matching TRBD2. V shed 3 bases and J 4 bases; nucleotides not matched to a gene: 1. The CDR3 runs to 14 residues. CDR1 and CDR2 from the germline V gene are SGDLS and YYNGEE.

The chain joins TRBV5-6 to TRBJ2-7; maybe TRBD1 (6 bases). V was cut by 3 bases and J by 3 bases, with 13 bases left in between. The CDR3 is made up of 14 amino acids. Per germline, CDR1 SGHDT and CDR2 YYEEEE. The CDR3 coding sequence is TGTGCCAGCAGCTCAAGTCCCAGGGGCTACGAGCAGTACTTC. This sequence encodes CASSSSPRGYEQYF. Filled out from reference TRBV5-6 and TRBJ2-7, the complete variable domain reads DAGVTQSPTHLIKTRGQQVTLRCSPKSGHDTVSWYQQALGQGPQFIFQYYEEEERQRGNFPDRFSGHQFPNYSSELNVNALLLGDSALYLCASSSSPRGYEQYFGPGTRLTVT.

The genes are TRBV4-1 and TRBJ1-1; maybe TRBD1 (5 bases). The CDR3 has 15 residues. Trimming removed 2 bases at V and 5 bases at J, with 15 bases between. Germline CDR1 MGHRA, CDR2 YSYEKL. The CDR3 region is CASSQWDGRTTEAFF. For the CDR3, the DNA is TGCGCCAGCAGCCAATGGGACGGAAGGACGACTGAAGCTTTCTTT.

The chain recombines TRBV6-5 with TRBJ1-2; possibly TRBD1 for D (5 bases). With 6 bases removed from V and 3 bases from J, the gap between germline ends came to 17 bases. This CDR3 has 15 amino acids. Germline V gene sequence: CDR1 MNHEY, CDR2 SVGAGI. This CDR3 is CASSQGTSGDYGYTF. The CDR3 DNA follows: TGTGCCAGCAGCCAGGGCACCTCCGGCGACTATGGCTACACCTTC.

The genes are TRBV13 and TRBJ1-6; TRBD1 matches 9 bases. Unmatched junction bases numbered 8, after V lost 3 bases and J lost 8 bases. The CDR3 covers 16 residues. CDR1 is PRHDT and CDR2 is FYEKMQ in the germline V gene (reference sequence). The CDR3 spells CASSFDRGVRDSPLHF. The CDR3 DNA reads as TGTGCCAGCAGCTTTGACAGGGGGGTGAGAGATTCACCCCTCCACTTT. The whole variable domain, filled in from reference TRBV13 and TRBJ1-6, reads AAGVIQSPRHLIKEKRETATLKCYPIPRHDTVYWYQQGPGQDPQFLISFYEKMQSDKGSIPDRFSAQQFSDYHSELNMSSLELGDSALYFCASSFDRGVRDSPLHFGNGTRLTVT.

This chain uses TRBV7-9 with TRBJ1-2; D possibly corresponds to TRBD1 (6 bases). Germline CDR1 and CDR2: SEHNR and FQNEAQ (reference sequence). The V end was cut by 5 bases, the J end by 6 bases, with 10 bases between. The CDR3 length is 12 residues. The CDR3 loop reads CASSQGRDGYTF. The CDR3 DNA sequence: TGTGCCAGCAGCCAGGGGAGGGATGGCTACACCTTC.